This note documents a single T cell receptor (beta chain) sequence. The data were obtained in a study of blood T cell repertoires in COVID-19. The germline gives CDR1 SGHRS, CDR2 YFSETQ. Trimming left V 0 bases short and J 5 bases short, with 5 bases between. The CDR3 sequence is 13 residues long. This table comes from immunoSEQ multiplex PCR, and its TCRdb copy is limited to in-frame clones, with some not included. This table holds 140,000 to 150,000 clones, roughly 85% found once. Seattle-derived patients entered the study during active infection and were followed longitudinally. The clonotype originates from a woman aged 60 to 75 with COVID-19, enrolled during active disease. The chain uses TRBV5-1 and TRBJ2-2; perhaps TRBD1 as D (5 bases). The sample comprised peripheral blood. The CDR3 region is CASSLGQTGELFF. The CDR3 DNA reads as TGCGCCAGCAGCTTGGGACAGACCGGGGAGCTGTTTTTT.